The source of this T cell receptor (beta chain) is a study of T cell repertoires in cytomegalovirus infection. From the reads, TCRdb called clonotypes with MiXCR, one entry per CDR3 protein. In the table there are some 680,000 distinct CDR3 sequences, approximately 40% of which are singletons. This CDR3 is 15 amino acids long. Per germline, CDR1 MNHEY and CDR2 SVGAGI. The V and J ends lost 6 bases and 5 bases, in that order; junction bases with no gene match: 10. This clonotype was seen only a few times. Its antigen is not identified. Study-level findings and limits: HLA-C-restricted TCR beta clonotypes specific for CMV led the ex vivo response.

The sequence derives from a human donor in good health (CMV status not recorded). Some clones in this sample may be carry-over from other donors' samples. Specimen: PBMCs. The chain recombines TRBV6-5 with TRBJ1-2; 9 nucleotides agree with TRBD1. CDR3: CASRETGGLHYGYTF. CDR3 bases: TGTGCCAGCAGGGAGACAGGGGGGCTTCATTATGGCTACACCTTC.